Below, 23 T cell receptor beta chains from the same sample are listed, as sequenced in a study of blood T cell repertoires in COVID-19. Measured with immunoSEQ multiplex PCR; TCRdb has only the in-frame clones, and not every one. Of hundreds of thousands of clones listed, nearly 90% are singletons. The sequencing sample was made of PBMCs or T cells enriched from blood (not recorded which). Receptor source: a woman between 18 and 30 years old with acute COVID-19.

The rearrangement joins TRBV5-1 to TRBJ2-5; D is perhaps TRBD2 (6 bases). CDR1 SGHRS and CDR2 YFSETQ come from the germline V gene. CDR3 length equals 16 residues. The V end was cut by 4 bases, the J end by 4 bases, with 20 bases between. CDR3 sequence reads: CASSLEAEEGRETQYF. The CDR3, as DNA: TGCGCCAGCAGCCTGGAGGCAGAGGAGGGACGAGAGACCCAGTACTTC.

The chain recombines TRBV19 with TRBJ1-1; D is unclear. Germline CDR1 LNHDA, CDR2 SQIVND (reference sequence). This CDR3 is 14 amino acids long. Trimming stripped 4 bases from V and 0 bases from J, with 9 bases between. In DNA, the CDR3 is TGTGCCAGTAGTACGGGTTTTATGAACACTGAAGCTTTCTTT. Translation gives CASSTGFMNTEAFF.

The chain is built from TRBV4-3 and TRBJ2-7, with TRBD1 as a possible D gene (6 bases). The V gene's germline CDR1 is LGHNA and CDR2 YSLEER. V was pared by 0 bases and J by 1 base, with 10 bases between. CDR3 length: 15 residues. CDR3 sequence (DNA): TGCGCCAGCAGCCAAGACCAGGGGCTGTCCTACGAGCAGTACTTC. It is translated as CASSQDQGLSYEQYF.

The gene calls are TRBV27 and TRBJ2-5; 7 nucleotides match TRBD1. Trimming at V came to 6 bases and at J to 5 bases, leaving 9 bases not matched to a gene. The length of the CDR3 is 14 residues. Germline CDR1 reads MNHEY; CDR2 reads SMNVEV (reference sequence). The CDR3 DNA follows: TGTGCCAGCAGCACTAGGACAGGCACGGAGACCCAGTACTTC. Translation: CASSTRTGTETQYF.

The sample holds a few counts of this clone. The chain combines TRBV7-6 with TRBJ2-3; 8 nucleotides match TRBD1. The CDR3 contains 18 residues. The junction had 16 bases not matched to a gene; V was cut back by 2 bases and J by 6 bases. Germline CDR1 and CDR2: SGHVS and FNYEAQ. CDR3 residues: CASSLTRFGQGRRDTQYF. The DNA for the CDR3 is TGTGCCAGCAGCTTAACCCGATTTGGACAGGGACGGCGGGATACGCAGTATTTT.

J is TRBJ2-7 and V is TRBV6-2 or TRBV6-3; TRBD2 matches at 8 bases. This CDR3 is built from 14 residues. Germline lookup yields CDR1 MNHEY and CDR2 SVGEGT. V shed 0 bases, J shed 7 bases, and the junction held 5 bases outside the gene matches. CDR3 DNA: TGTGCCAGCAGTTACTCTAGCGGGACCGTTGAGCAGTACTTC. This gives the protein CASSYSSGTVEQYF.

The chain links TRBV28 to TRBJ2-3; TRBD1 matches 7 bases. CDR3 size: 15 residues. Germline CDR1 MDHEN, CDR2 SYDVKM. V gave up 6 bases and J gave up 6 bases; unmatched junction bases: 12. The CDR3 DNA reads as TGTGCCAGCAGCACCCCTGACAGGGTGGGGGATACGCAGTATTTT. Translation: CASSTPDRVGDTQYF.

The rearrangement uses TRBV7-9 and TRBJ2-3, with 12 nucleotides matching TRBD2. The ends lost 3 bases at V and 2 bases at J; junction bases unmatched: 3. The CDR3 totals 16 residues. Germline assignment: CDR1 SEHNR and CDR2 FQNEAQ (reference sequence). The CDR3 nucleotides read TGTGCCAGCAGCTTCACTAGCGGGAGGACCACAGATACGCAGTATTTT. This encodes CASSFTSGRTTDTQYF. Filled out from reference TRBV7-9 and TRBJ2-3, the complete variable domain reads DTGVSQNPRHKITKRGQNVTFRCDPISEHNRLYWYRQTLGQGPEFLTYFQNEAQLEKSRLLSDRFSAERPKGSFSTLEIQRTEQGDSAMYLCASSFTSGRTTDTQYFGPGTRLTVL.

This chain links TRBV10-3 with TRBJ1-3; no reliable D call. Germline assignment: CDR1 ENHRY and CDR2 SYGVKD. The germline V and J ends were trimmed by 3 bases and 7 bases, with 22 bases remaining between them. The CDR3 loop spans 17 amino acids. CDR3 nucleotide sequence: TGTGCCATCAGTGACCCCGGACTGCCTTCAGCTTGGAACACCATATATTTT. Translation: CAISDPGLPSAWNTIYF.

This sequence joins TRBV3-1 (or the pseudogene TRBV3-2) and TRBJ2-5, with 8 bases that match TRBD1. The length of the CDR3 is 14 residues. Trimming took 6 bases from V and 2 from J; bases not matched to a gene: 5. Per the germline V gene, CDR1 is LGHDT and CDR2 is YNNKEL (reference sequence). The CDR3 bases are TGTGCCAGCAGGTATACAGGGGGGCAAGAGACCCAGTACTTC. It yields the protein CASRYTGGQETQYF.

The chain uses TRBV5-4 and TRBJ2-1; the D gene is possibly TRBD1 (7 bases). In germline, CDR1 is SGHNT, CDR2 YYREEE (reference sequence). There are 16 residues in the CDR3. Between the trimmed V and J ends, which lost 4 bases and 6 bases, there was a span of 20 bases. CDR3 amino acids: CASSQDGGKGANEQFF. CDR3 in DNA: TGTGCCAGCAGCCAGGACGGGGGCAAGGGGGCCAATGAGCAGTTCTTC.

This chain links TRBV27 with TRBJ2-3, with 7 bases that match TRBD2. The V and J ends lost 5 bases and 6 bases, in that order; junction bases with no gene match: 8. This CDR3 is 14 amino acids long. Germline assignment: CDR1 MNHEY and CDR2 SMNVEV (reference sequence). The CDR3 DNA reads TGTGCCAGCAGTAAACAGACTAGCTCCGATACGCAGTATTTT. The encoded protein is CASSKQTSSDTQYF.

The gene calls are TRBV19 and TRBJ1-1, with D uncertain. Germline values: CDR1 LNHDA, CDR2 SQIVND (reference sequence). Between the trimmed V and J ends, which lost 1 base and 4 bases, there was a span of 16 bases. This CDR3 comprises 16 residues. CDR3 DNA: TGTGCCAGTAGTATAGGGATACGGAGAATTGGCACTGAAGCTTTCTTT. Its protein is CASSIGIRRIGTEAFF.

CDR3 residues: CASSLASTGNQPQHF. Written as DNA, the CDR3 is TGTGCCAGCAGCTTAGCGAGTACAGGGAATCAGCCCCAGCATTTT. This rearrangement joins TRBV7-8 to TRBJ1-5; D might be TRBD1 (6 bases). This CDR3 comprises 15 residues. CDR1 and CDR2 (germline): SGHVS, FQNEAQ. Trimming left V 0 bases short and J 4 bases short, with 10 bases between. Looking up the rest from reference TRBV7-8 and TRBJ1-5 gives the full variable domain: GAGVSQSPRYKVAKRGQDVALRCDPISGHVSLFWYQQALGQGPEFLTYFQNEAQLDKSGLPSDRFFAERPEGSVSTLKIQRTQQEDSAVYLCASSLASTGNQPQHFGDGTRLSIL.

The V call is TRBV7-2, the J call TRBJ2-1; D not certain. CDR3 length: 11 residues. Per germline, CDR1 SGHTA and CDR2 FQGNSA. V lost 6 bases and J 10 bases, leaving 10 bases between the germline ends. The chain's CDR3 is CASRLAYEQFF. The CDR3 DNA follows: TGTGCCAGCAGATTGGCTTACGAGCAGTTCTTC.

The chain uses TRBV29-1 and TRBJ1-2; 9 positions match TRBD1. With 4 bases clipped from V and 4 bases from J, the junction kept 7 bases outside the gene matches. CDR3 length: 14 residues. The V gene's germline CDR1 is SQVTM and CDR2 ANQGSEA. CDR3 sequence (DNA): TGCAGCGTTGGTCGTACAGGGGGCGGCTATGGCTACACCTTC. Protein: CSVGRTGGGYGYTF.

The rearrangement joins TRBV28 to TRBJ1-6; D gene unclear. From germline, CDR1 is MDHEN and CDR2 SYDVKM. Between the trimmed V and J ends, which lost 0 bases and 4 bases, there was a span of 7 bases. This CDR3 contains 15 residues. The CDR3 protein is CASSLCCRYNSPLHF. CDR3 coding DNA: TGTGCCAGCAGTTTATGCTGCCGGTATAATTCACCCCTCCACTTT.

Judged by abundance, this clone is medium-sized. DNA for the CDR3: TGCAGCGTTGTAGGGGGCCTGGTCCACGAGCAGTACTTC. It specifies CSVVGGLVHEQYF. The chain uses TRBV29-1 and TRBJ2-7, with TRBD1 identical over 7 bases. The CDR3 contains 13 residues. Germline V gene lookup returns CDR1 SQVTM and CDR2 ANQGSEA. V was clipped by 4 bases and J by 5 bases; unmatched bases: 8.

The chain recombines TRBV28 with TRBJ2-5; D might be TRBD2 (6 bases). V was pared by 5 bases and J by 5 bases, with 12 bases between. The CDR3 has 13 residues. Germline lookup yields CDR1 MDHEN and CDR2 SYDVKM. Written as DNA, the CDR3 is TGTGCCAGCAGTCGCGACCGGGGGGAGACCCAGTACTTC. Amino acid sequence: CASSRDRGETQYF.

This clone came up once. J is TRBJ1-5 and V is TRBV27; 8 nucleotides align to TRBD1. The CDR3 is 15 amino acids. The J segment lost 4 bases and the V segment lost 4 bases, leaving 6 bases of the junction unmatched. Per the germline V gene, CDR1 is MNHEY and CDR2 is SMNVEV (reference sequence). CDR3 region: CASSSRQGRNQPQHF. The CDR3 DNA reads as TGTGCCAGCAGTTCTCGACAGGGGAGGAATCAGCCCCAGCATTTT.

This chain joins TRBV6-2 or TRBV6-3 and TRBJ1-2; perhaps TRBD1 as D (5 bases). V dropped 2 bases and J dropped 5 bases, with 9 bases sitting between them. The germline CDR1 and CDR2 sequences are MNHEY and SVGEGT. This CDR3 spans 13 amino acids. The CDR3 sequence: CASSYPRTYGYTF. CDR3 nucleotide sequence: TGTGCCAGCAGTTACCCCCGGACATATGGCTACACCTTC.

The chain employs TRBV4-3 and TRBJ2-1, with 10 positions matching TRBD2. CDR1 is LGHNA, CDR2 YSLEER, per germline. CDR3 length equals 17 residues. The trim removed 0 bases at V and 7 bases at J, leaving 9 bases unmatched. CDR3 in DNA: TGCGCCAGCAGCCAAGATCTCGAGCGGGAGGGCCTGAATGAGCAGTTCTTC. Translating gives CASSQDLEREGLNEQFF.

The chain links TRBV11-2 to TRBJ2-2, with 14 bases matching TRBD2. Losses at the gene ends were 5 bases for V and 5 bases for J; bases not matched to a gene: 7. CDR1 and CDR2 (germline): SGHAT, FQNNGV. The length of the CDR3 is 17 residues. The CDR3 protein is CASSTGLAGGRTGELFF. The CDR3 region has the DNA TGTGCCAGCAGCACAGGACTAGCGGGAGGCCGGACCGGGGAGCTGTTTTTT.